The source of this T cell receptor beta chain is a study of monozygotic twins with inflammatory bowel disease. This CDR3 region has 16 residues. Germline V gives CDR1 SGDLS, CDR2 YYNGEE. TCRdb reprocessed the 5' RACE reads and reports one entry per CDR3 protein, with no DNA. The sample includes 300,000 to 350,000 distinct CDR3 sequences. Whole blood supplied total RNA, and T cells were not sorted. Study-level points and caveats: Among the T cells, different subtypes could not be distinguished.

About this clonotype itself: As yet, its antigen is unknown.

Input material: blood. The chain joins TRBV9 to TRBJ2-2; the TRBD1 assignment by TCRdb is unverifiable without DNA. This receptor was identified in a human donor with ulcerative colitis or Crohn's disease, or a healthy co-twin of an affected twin (not recorded which). This CDR3 is CASSVDSGLRTGELFF.